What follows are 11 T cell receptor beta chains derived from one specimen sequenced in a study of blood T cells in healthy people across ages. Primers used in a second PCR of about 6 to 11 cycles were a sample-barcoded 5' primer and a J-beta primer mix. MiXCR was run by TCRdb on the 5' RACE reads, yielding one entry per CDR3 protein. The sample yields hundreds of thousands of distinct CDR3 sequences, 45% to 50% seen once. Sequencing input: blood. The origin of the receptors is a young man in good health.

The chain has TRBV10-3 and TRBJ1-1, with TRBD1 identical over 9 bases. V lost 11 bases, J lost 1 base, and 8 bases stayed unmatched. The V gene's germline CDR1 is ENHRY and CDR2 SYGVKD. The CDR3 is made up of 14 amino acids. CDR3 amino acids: CAVKQGAKNTEAFF. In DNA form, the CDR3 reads TGTGCCGTCAAACAGGGGGCGAAGAACACTGAAGCTTTCTTT.

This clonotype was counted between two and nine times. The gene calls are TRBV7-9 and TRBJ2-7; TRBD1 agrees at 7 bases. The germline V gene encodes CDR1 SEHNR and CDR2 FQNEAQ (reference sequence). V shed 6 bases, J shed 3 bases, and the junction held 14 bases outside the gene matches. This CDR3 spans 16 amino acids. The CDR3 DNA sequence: TGTGCCAGCAGTTCTACAGGGGAGTCCTGGAACTACGAGCAGTACTTC. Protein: CASSSTGESWNYEQYF.

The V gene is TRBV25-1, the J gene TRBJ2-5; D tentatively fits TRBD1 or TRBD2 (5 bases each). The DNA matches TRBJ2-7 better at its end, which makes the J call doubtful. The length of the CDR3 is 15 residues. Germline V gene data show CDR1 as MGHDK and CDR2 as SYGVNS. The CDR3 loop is CASSESGGIGGEQYF. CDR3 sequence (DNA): TGTGCCAGCAGTGAATCGGGTGGCATTGGGGGCGAGCAGTACTTC.

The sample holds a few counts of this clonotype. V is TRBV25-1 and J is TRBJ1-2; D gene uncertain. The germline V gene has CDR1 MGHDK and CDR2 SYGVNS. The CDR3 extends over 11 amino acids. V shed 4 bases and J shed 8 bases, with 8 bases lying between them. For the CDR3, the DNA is TGTGCCAGCAGTGTGAATGGCGGCTACACCTTC. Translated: CASSVNGGYTF.

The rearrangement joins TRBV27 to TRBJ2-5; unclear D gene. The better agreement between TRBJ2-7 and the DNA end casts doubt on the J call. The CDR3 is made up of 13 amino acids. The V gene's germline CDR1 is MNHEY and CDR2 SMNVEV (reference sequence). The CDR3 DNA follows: TGTGCCAGCAGTTTCTCATTTGCCCACGAGCAGTACTTC. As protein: CASSFSFAHEQYF.

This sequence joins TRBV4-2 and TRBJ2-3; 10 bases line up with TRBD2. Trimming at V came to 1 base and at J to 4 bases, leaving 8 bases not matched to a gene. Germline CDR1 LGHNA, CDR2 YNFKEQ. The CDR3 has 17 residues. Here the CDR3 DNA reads TGTGCCAGCAGCCAAGCTAGCGGGGGTCATCCTCCAGATACGCAGTATTTT. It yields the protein CASSQASGGHPPDTQYF.

This CDR3 is CASSLVNGFQETQYF. CDR3 DNA sequence: TGTGCCAGCAGCTTAGTCAACGGCTTTCAAGAGACCCAGTACTTC. The rearrangement joins TRBV11-1 to TRBJ2-5; D remains unclear. CDR1 SGHAT and CDR2 FQDESV come from the germline V gene (reference sequence). The CDR3 spans 15 residues. Between the trimmed V and J ends, which lost 1 base and 2 bases, there was a span of 11 bases.

CDR3 protein: CSARGVAFYEQYF. The CDR3 DNA reads as TGCAGTGCTAGGGGAGTGGCCTTCTACGAGCAGTACTTC. The V gene is TRBV20-1, the J gene TRBJ2-7, with D perhaps TRBD2 (5 bases). Looked up from germline, CDR1 is DFQATT and CDR2 is SNEGSKA (reference sequence). This CDR3 spans 13 amino acids. V dropped 3 bases and J dropped 3 bases, with 12 bases sitting between them.

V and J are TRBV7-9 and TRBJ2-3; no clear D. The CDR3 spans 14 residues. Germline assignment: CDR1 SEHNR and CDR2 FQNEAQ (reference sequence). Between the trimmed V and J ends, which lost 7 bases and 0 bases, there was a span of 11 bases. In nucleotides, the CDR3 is TGTGCCAGCACCGCGATGGGTAGCACAGATACGCAGTATTTT. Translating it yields CASTAMGSTDTQYF.

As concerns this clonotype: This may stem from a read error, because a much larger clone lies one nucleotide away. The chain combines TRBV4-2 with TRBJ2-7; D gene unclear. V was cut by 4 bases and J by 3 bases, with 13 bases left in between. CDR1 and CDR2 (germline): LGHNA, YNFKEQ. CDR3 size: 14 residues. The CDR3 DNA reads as TGTGCCAGCAGCCGAGACTTTGGCGGCTACGAGCAGTACTTC. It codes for CASSRDFGGYEQYF.

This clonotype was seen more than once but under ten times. CDR3 in amino acids: CASRAGQALTDTQYF. The DNA of the CDR3 is TGTGCCAGCAGGGCGGGACAGGCCCTAACAGATACGCAGTATTTT. V gene TRBV3-1 combines with J gene TRBJ2-3; 8 bases align to TRBD1. V lost 6 bases and J lost 3; bases outside the gene matches: 8. Germline loops: CDR1 LGHDT, CDR2 YNNKEL (reference sequence). The length of the CDR3 is 15 residues.